These 20 T cell receptor beta chains originate from one sample sequenced in a study of low-dose radiotherapy and immunotherapy resistance in tumors (dated by TCRdb to between 2021 and 2024). According to the study, the label for this sample's time point signals: after trial treatment. The sample's treatment or condition label, in plain terms: LDRT plus nivolumab, ipilimumab, low-dose cyclophosphamide and aspirin (RACIN trial). This sample was sequenced with an Illumina HiSeq 2500. Superscript III and a set of TRAV- and TRBV-specific primers were used to synthesize first-strand cDNA, so that both TCRalpha and TCRbeta chains were covered. TCRs were amplified for about 20 PCR cycles with Phusion, using a constant-region primer paired with the adapter attached to the V primers. Starting from the raw public reads, TCRdb applied fastp trimming at Q25, assembled clones with MiXCR and retained in-frame beta chains. Every entry covers one CDR3 protein and lists the most common genes and DNA from its rows. Recorded for this sample are some 46,000 distinct CDR3 sequences; less than 30% of them occurred a single time. The ten largest clonotypes hold 10% of the sample.

The sample consisted of PBMCs, taken after low-dose radiotherapy plus immunotherapy. The source of these receptors is a male donor with prostate cancer.

As regards this clonotype: Mismatch with germline at one junction end may stem from a read error. The genes are TRBV5-3 and TRBJ2-1; D unclear. TRBV5-3 is an ORF, with its function uncertain. This CDR3 contains 17 residues. CDR3 protein: CASSLAWEVRRGAEQFF. The CDR3, as DNA: TGTGCCAGCAGCTTAGCCTGGGAAGTCCGCCGTGGCGCTGAGCAGTTCTTC.

This clonotype showed up many times. The genes are TRBV24-1 and TRBJ2-1, with TRBD2 as a possible D gene (5 bases). The germline gives CDR1 KGHDR, CDR2 SFDVKD. This CDR3 comprises 14 residues. V dropped 5 bases and J dropped 4 bases, with 11 bases sitting between them. The CDR3 protein is CATSGTGYYNEQFF. CDR3 DNA: TGTGCCACCAGTGGGACGGGATATTACAATGAGCAGTTCTTC.

This clonotype was counted at least ten times. The chain is built from TRBV19 and TRBJ1-6, with no clear D. CDR1 LNHDA and CDR2 SQIVND come from the germline V gene (reference sequence). V was shortened by 3 bases and J by 7 bases, with 10 bases between the two germline ends. The CDR3 is 14 residues long. DNA for the CDR3: TGTGCCAGTAGTATTGGAGTAGCGAATTCACCCCTCCACTTT. It yields the protein CASSIGVANSPLHF.

This rearrangement joins TRBV5-1 to TRBJ2-3, with 9 bases lining up with TRBD2. With 1 base clipped from V and 4 bases from J, the junction kept 7 bases outside the gene matches. Germline CDR1 reads SGHRS; CDR2 reads YFSETQ. There are 16 residues in the CDR3. In DNA, the CDR3 is TGCGCCAGCAGCTTGCAAAGCGGGGGGCTGTCAGATACGCAGTATTTT. It codes for CASSLQSGGLSDTQYF.

In regard to this clonotype: A far larger clone is a single base away, which makes a read error likely. V gene TRBV25-1 combines with J gene TRBJ2-4, with 7 bases identical to TRBD1. CDR1 and CDR2 from the germline V gene are MGHDK and SYGVNS. V was pared by 7 bases and J by 8 bases, with 8 bases of the junction left unmatched. The CDR3 loop spans 13 amino acids. DNA for the CDR3: TGTGCCAGCAAAGAGGGGGCCACGGACATTCAGTACTTC. It translates to CASKEGATDIQYF.

This chain joins TRBV5-1 and TRBJ2-7; weak D call: TRBD2 (5 bases). The CDR3 contains 15 residues. In germline, CDR1 is SGHRS, CDR2 YFSETQ. V shed 0 bases and J shed 4 bases, with 14 bases lying between them. Here the CDR3 reads CASSLERSVLYEQYF. DNA of the CDR3: TGCGCCAGCAGCTTGGAGCGGTCCGTCTTATACGAGCAGTACTTC.

This clonotype was observed at least ten times. The chain has TRBV7-9 and TRBJ2-3; D might be TRBD2 (7 bases). CDR1 SEHNR and CDR2 FQNEAQ come from the germline V gene (reference sequence). The germline V and J ends were trimmed by 2 bases and 0 bases, with 9 bases remaining between them. This CDR3 contains 15 residues. The CDR3 DNA is TGTGCCAGCAGCTTAAGGGGGGGCAGCACAGATACGCAGTATTTT. Translated: CASSLRGGSTDTQYF.

The table lists this clonotype with a count of one. The likely explanation is a read error, given a far larger clone one base away. The rearrangement links TRBV5-5 to TRBJ2-1; 8 bases line up with TRBD2. The CDR3 runs 13 residues. Germline V gene sequence: CDR1 SGHKS, CDR2 YYEKEE (reference sequence). The CDR3 protein is CASSVIAGNEQFF. As DNA, the CDR3 is TGCGCCAGCAGCGTGATAGCGGGAAATGAGCAGTTCTTC.

Ten or more counts support this clonotype. The chain recombines TRBV19 with TRBJ2-2; D possibly uses TRBD1 or TRBD2 (5 bases each). This CDR3 spans 15 amino acids. V lost 4 bases and J 5 bases, leaving 14 bases between the germline ends. Germline lookup yields CDR1 LNHDA and CDR2 SQIVND (reference sequence). CDR3 residues: CASSTSGALTGELFF. The CDR3 DNA reads as TGTGCCAGTAGTACCTCCGGGGCCCTAACCGGGGAGCTGTTTTTT.

By share, this clonotype ranks as medium-sized. This chain links TRBV6-2 or TRBV6-3 with TRBJ2-1; D is tentatively TRBD1 or TRBD2 (6 bases each). This CDR3 has 17 amino acids. V was cut by 5 bases and J by 1 base, with 18 bases left in between. Per the germline V gene, CDR1 is MNHEY and CDR2 is SVGEGT. For the CDR3, the DNA is TGTGCCAGCAGTGAAACCCCCTGGGGGGCTTCCTACAATGAGCAGTTCTTC. This codes for CASSETPWGASYNEQFF.

As regards this clonotype: A far bigger clonotype differs at one base, so this is likely a read error. The V gene is TRBV5-4, the J gene TRBJ2-7; TRBD1 aligns across 9 bases. The V and J ends lost 3 bases and 4 bases, in that order; junction bases with no gene match: 2. This CDR3 has 13 residues. Germline V gene lookup returns CDR1 SGHNT and CDR2 YYREEE (reference sequence). The CDR3 region is CASSWDREYEQYF. CDR3 coding DNA: TGTGCCAGCAGCTGGGACAGGGAGTACGAGCAGTACTTC.

On this clonotype itself: With a much larger clone just one base away, this may be a read error. The rearrangement joins TRBV6-5 to TRBJ1-6; 8 bases agree with TRBD1. Germline V lookup: CDR1 MNHEY, CDR2 SVGAGI. The length of the CDR3 is 14 residues. The junction had 4 bases not matched to a gene; V was cut back by 6 bases and J by 6 bases. As DNA, the CDR3 is TGTGCCAGCAGGAGGACAGGGAGTAATTCACCCCTCCACTTT. It codes for CASRRTGSNSPLHF.

This clonotype was seen many times. The chain links TRBV2 to TRBJ2-2; TRBD1 might be the D (6 bases). V gave up 6 bases and J gave up 5 bases, with 16 bases separating them. CDR3 length: 15 residues. Per germline, CDR1 SNHLY and CDR2 FYNNEI. The CDR3 here is CASRPRDKRTGELFF. CDR3 nucleotide sequence: TGTGCCAGCAGACCCCGGGACAAACGGACCGGGGAGCTGTTTTTT.

This clonotype was observed a handful of times. The chain recombines TRBV27 with TRBJ2-7; 13 bases align to TRBD2. In germline, CDR1 is MNHEY, CDR2 SMNVEV (reference sequence). The CDR3 has 14 amino acids. V shed 9 bases and J 5 bases; nucleotides not matched to a gene: 7. Here the CDR3 DNA reads TGTGCCAGTAAAACTAGCGGGGGGGCCAACGAGCAGTACTTC. Its protein product is CASKTSGGANEQYF.

This clonotype was seen ten or more times. J is TRBJ2-4 and V is TRBV23-1, with D tentatively TRBD1 (6 bases). TRBV23-1 is flagged as an ORF with uncertain function. This CDR3 has 19 amino acids. Trimming stripped 2 bases from V and 1 base from J, with 21 bases between. The CDR3 DNA reads as TGCGCCAGCAGTCAAAAGCAGAGGGCAGGGGCTTTTGCCAAAAACATTCAGTACTTC. Protein product: CASSQKQRAGAFAKNIQYF.

This clonotype has at least ten counts. The chain couples TRBV6-6 to TRBJ1-1; TRBD1 is a possible D gene (6 bases). V was trimmed by 6 bases and J by 4 bases, leaving 15 bases between them. CDR3 length equals 14 residues. Germline lookup yields CDR1 MNHNY and CDR2 SVGAGI (reference sequence). Here the CDR3 reads CASSPRGEGTEAFF. Written as DNA, the CDR3 is TGTGCCAGCAGCCCCAGGGGAGAGGGCACTGAAGCTTTCTTT.

There are many counts of this clonotype. The junction departs from the called germline gene at one end, perhaps through a read error. The V and J genes are TRBV5-3 and TRBJ1-1; 10 bases are a match to TRBD1. TRBV5-3 is classed as an ORF, of uncertain function. The CDR3 loop spans 14 amino acids. The CDR3 DNA is TGTGCCAGCAGCTTTGACAGGGGGCGGACTGAAGCTTTCTTT. Translated, it gives CASSFDRGRTEAFF.

This clonotype appeared many times. V gene TRBV6-1 combines with J gene TRBJ2-7; D might be TRBD2 (6 bases). Germline CDR1 and CDR2: MNHNS and SASEGT. V was clipped by 0 bases and J by 2 bases, with 11 bases between them. The CDR3 spans 15 residues. In DNA, the CDR3 is TGTGCCAGCAGTGAAGCGCCTAGCGTAGCCTACGAGCAGTACTTC. This gives the protein CASSEAPSVAYEQYF.

The J gene is TRBJ1-3, the V gene TRBV2, with TRBD1 matching 8 bases. The junction had 8 bases not matched to a gene; V was cut back by 5 bases and J by 5 bases. The CDR3 has 15 amino acids. Per germline, CDR1 SNHLY and CDR2 FYNNEI. CDR3 DNA sequence: TGTGCCAGCAGTACAGGACAGGGCCGGAGAAACACCATATATTTT. This codes for CASSTGQGRRNTIYF.

Comment on this clonotype: Likely a read error: the CDR3 ends without its conserved phenylalanine or tryptophan. No DNA is shown, since the ends of the CDR3 on it are uncertain; the CDR3 is the one TCRdb lists. J is TRBJ2-3 and V is TRBV4-2; TRBD2 is taken as the D call from the table, unchecked against the DNA. CDR1 is LGHNA and CDR2 is YNFKEQ in the germline V gene. The CDR3 comprises 15 residues, both ends counted. CDR3: CASSRTLGGTDTQCS.